This T cell receptor (beta chain) was retrieved from a study of cytomegalovirus exposure and HLA in healthy donors. The CDR3 is made up of 14 amino acids. The V segment lost 5 bases and the J segment 4 bases; nucleotides outside the gene matches: 4. The germline V gene has CDR1 MDHEN and CDR2 SYDVKM. As for this clone: Antigen specificity is unknown.

Points from the study as a whole: High specificity and sensitivity for cytomegalovirus status were reported for the classifier.

Generated by immunoSEQ multiplex PCR, the TCRdb table keeps only in-frame clones and is missing some. The table shows 150,000 to 200,000 clones, with about 85% occurring only once. The gene calls are TRBV28 and TRBJ1-1; 10 bases align to TRBD1. This clonotype was obtained from a man between 18 and 29 years old in good health and CMV-seropositive. Material: PBMCs. The CDR3 DNA reads TGTGCCAGCAGTCTAGGACAGGGGGGCACTGAAGCTTTCTTT. Its protein product is CASSLGQGGTEAFF.